These T cell receptor beta chains were read from a single sample in a study of neurological immune-mediated disorders. TCRdb reprocessed the 5' RACE reads with MiXCR, giving one entry per CDR3 protein. The sample includes around 30,000 distinct CDR3 sequences, less than 15% of them seen just once. Sequencing input: PBMCs. The receptor set was obtained from a man in his sixties in good health. Each CDR3 is given with its conserved first and last residue. The D gene is left open where the match is weak. The size field is filled for only some rows; it gives once, few, many or a size class.

clone_size d_call j_call v_call cdr3_nt cdr3_aa
many - TRBJ1-6 TRBV7-2 TGTGCCAGCAGCCCGACCATGACAGGATATTCCTCCTATAATTCACCCCTCCACTTT CASSPTMTGYSSYNSPLHF
many TRBD2 TRBJ2-3 TRBV5-1 TGCGCCAGCAGCTTACTAGCGGGGAGCACAGATACGCAGTATTTT CASSLLAGSTDTQYF
many - TRBJ1-6 TRBV3-1 TGTGCCAGCAGCCCCCGCGGCGGATCACCCCTCCACTTT CASSPRGGSPLHF
many TRBD2 TRBJ2-7 TRBV24-1 TGTGCCACCAGTGGACATAGCGGGAAGATTTACGAGCAGTACTTC CATSGHSGKIYEQYF
many TRBD2 TRBJ2-1 TRBV12-3/TRBV12-4 TGTGCCAGCGGCCCAAGCGGGATAAGCTACAATGAGCAGTTCTTC CASGPSGISYNEQFF
many - TRBJ1-1 TRBV11-3 TGTGCCAGCAGCTGGGGAGAGAACACTGAAGCTTTCTTT CASSWGENTEAFF
many - TRBJ2-3 TRBV12-3/TRBV12-4 TGTGCCAGCAGTTTATTGGGGTCAGATACGCAGTATTTT CASSLLGSDTQYF
many - TRBJ2-1 TRBV5-6 TGTGCCAGCAGCTTGGGGAAATATTACAATGAGCAGTTCTTC CASSLGKYYNEQFF
- - TRBJ2-3 TRBV10-3 TGTGCCATCAGTGATTATAGGGGAGATACGCAGTATTTT CAISDYRGDTQYF
many TRBD2 TRBJ2-4 TRBV20-1 TGCAGTGCCCCAGGACTAGCGGGAGAATGGGGCAAAAACATTCAGTACTTC CSAPGLAGEWGKNIQYF
many - TRBJ1-1 TRBV7-2 TGTGCCAGCAGCCCCTTCGGGGGGAACACTGAAGCTTTCTTT CASSPFGGNTEAFF
many - TRBJ2-3 TRBV4-1 TGCGCCAGCAGCCAAGATAGATCCGTGGCAGATACGCAGTATTTT CASSQDRSVADTQYF
many - TRBJ1-1 TRBV20-1 TGCAGTGCTAGAGATCGGGCGGAAGGAGCTTTCTTT CSARDRAEGAFF
many - TRBJ2-2 TRBV10-3 TGTGCCATCAGCACGGGGCGGATTGCCGGGGAGCTGTTTTTT CAISTGRIAGELFF
- - TRBJ1-2 TRBV12-2 TGTGCAAGTCGTTATTCCCCACAACGCTATGGCTACACCTTC CASRYSPQRYGYTF
many - TRBJ2-2 TRBV24-1 TGTGCCACCAGTGATCCGGGACGGAGGAACACCGGGGAGCTGTTTTTT CATSDPGRRNTGELFF
- - TRBJ2-5 TRBV10-3 TGTGCCATCAGTGAAGTCGGAGAAGAGACCCAGTACTTC CAISEVGEETQYF
medium-sized TRBD1 TRBJ1-4 TRBV20-1 TGCAGTGCTTTACAGGGGGGACGAAAGGAAAAACTGTTTTTT CSALQGGRKEKLFF
many - TRBJ2-4 TRBV9 TGTGCCAGCAGCGCGGGACTAGCCAAAAACATTCAGTACTTC CASSAGLAKNIQYF
many TRBD2 TRBJ2-7 TRBV5-1 TGCGCCAGCAGCTTGGCTAGCGGGATTACCTACGAGCAGTACTTC CASSLASGITYEQYF
- - TRBJ2-7 TRBV5-1 TGCGCTAGCAGCCAGGAGTGGGTGCGTCGAGAGAAAAACTACGAGCAGTACTTC CASSQEWVRREKNYEQYF
- - TRBJ2-1 TRBV28 TGTGCCAGCAGTCCTGACTTTGGCGTGGACTACAATGAGCAGTTCTTC CASSPDFGVDYNEQFF
few - TRBJ2-5 TRBV18 TGTGCCAGCTCACTACAATTCCAAGAGACCCAGTACTTC CASSLQFQETQYF
many - TRBJ2-3 TRBV5-1 TGCGCCAGCAGCTTGAGCTACGCTAGCACAGATACGCAGTATTTT CASSLSYASTDTQYF
many - TRBJ2-6 TRBV28 TGTGCCAGCAGTCCCATCGGCTCTGGGGCCAACGTCCTGACTTTC CASSPIGSGANVLTF
few - TRBJ1-3 TRBV4-3 TGCGCCAGCAGCCAAGATCGCGGGGAATATGGAAACACCATATATTTT CASSQDRGEYGNTIYF